A single sample is the source of the 27 T cell receptor beta chains below, sequenced in a study of shared clonotypes between healthy human individuals. Sequencing used immunoSEQ multiplex PCR; TCRdb keeps in-frame clones, though not all of them. Among around 700,000 clones listed, less than 80% were seen once. The source material was memory CD4+ T cells sorted from blood. Subset defined: CD45RA-negative fraction. These receptor sequences come from a woman aged 30 to 39 in good health.

V is TRBV16 and J is TRBJ1-5; D call uncertain. The germline CDR1 and CDR2 sequences are KGHSY and FQNENV. The CDR3 length is 14 residues. V lost 0 bases and J lost 7, with 10 bases in between. The CDR3 bases are TGTGCCAGCAGCCAATCAGATGGAAACCAGCCCCAGCATTTT. It is translated as CASSQSDGNQPQHF. Variable domain in full (rest from reference TRBV16 and TRBJ1-5): GEEVAQTPKHLVRGEGQKAKLYCAPIKGHSYVFWYQQVLKNEFKFLISFQNENVFDETGMPKERFSAKCLPNSPCSLEIQATKLEDSAVYFCASSQSDGNQPQHFGDGTRLSIL.

This clone was counted a single time. V usage is TRBV7-9 and J usage is TRBJ2-1, with 7 bases matching TRBD1. The germline V gene encodes CDR1 SEHNR and CDR2 FQNEAQ (reference sequence). The CDR3 runs 15 residues. J lost 1 base, V lost 4 bases, and 4 bases had no gene match. The CDR3 sequence is CASSSPGQSYNEQFF. In DNA, the CDR3 is TGTGCCAGCAGCTCCCCGGGACAGTCCTACAATGAGCAGTTCTTC.

As regards this clone: The same CDR3 arises from other DNA sequences in this sample as well. This chain connects TRBV5-1 to TRBJ2-1, with D possibly TRBD1 on 6 matching bases. Trimming took 4 bases from V and 4 from J, leaving 15 bases between them. The germline V gene has CDR1 SGHRS and CDR2 YFSETQ. The CDR3 runs 15 residues. CDR3 sequence reads: CASSTDSGGYNEQFF. The CDR3 DNA reads as TGCGCCAGCAGCACGGACAGCGGCGGGTACAATGAGCAGTTCTTC. The full variable domain, with the rest looked up from reference TRBV5-1 and TRBJ2-1, is KAGVTQTPRYLIKTRGQQVTLSCSPISGHRSVSWYQQTPGQGLQFLFEYFSETQRNKGNFPGRFSGRQFSNSRSEMNVSTLELGDSALYLCASSTDSGGYNEQFFGPGTRLTVL.

This CDR3 reads CASSWGTSGSPYEQYF. The DNA of the CDR3 is TGTGCCAGCAGCTGGGGGACTAGCGGGTCCCCCTACGAGCAGTACTTC. V and J are TRBV11-1 and TRBJ2-7, with TRBD2 identical over 12 bases. CDR1 and CDR2 from the germline V gene are SGHAT and FQDESV (reference sequence). This CDR3 has 16 amino acids. The J segment lost 2 bases and the V segment lost 4 bases, leaving 6 bases of the junction unmatched.

The J gene is TRBJ2-7, the V gene TRBV7-7, with TRBD1 identical over 7 bases. CDR1 and CDR2 (germline): SSHAT, FNYEAQ (reference sequence). Losses at the gene ends were 1 base for V and 7 bases for J; bases not matched to a gene: 7. This CDR3 region has 14 residues. The CDR3 sequence is CASSLDPTGSEQYF. In DNA form, the CDR3 reads TGTGCCAGCAGCTTAGATCCGACAGGGAGTGAGCAGTACTTC.

V and J are TRBV29-1 and TRBJ2-7, with 9 bases fitting TRBD2. J was trimmed by 4 bases and V by 6 bases; bases with no gene match: 10. The CDR3 has 14 amino acids. Germline CDR1 SQVTM, CDR2 ANQGSEA. The CDR3 reads CSVQTGTSGYEQYF. The DNA of the CDR3 is TGCAGCGTGCAAACGGGTACTAGCGGGTACGAGCAGTACTTC.

This chain connects TRBV28 to TRBJ2-4, with 11 nucleotides matching TRBD2. V lost 5 bases, J lost 6 bases, and 6 bases stayed unmatched. The germline gives CDR1 MDHEN, CDR2 SYDVKM. The CDR3 length is 15 residues. In DNA, the CDR3 is TGTGCCAGCAGTCAACTAGCGGGAGCGGGAAACATTCAGTACTTC. Its translation: CASSQLAGAGNIQYF.

The chain joins TRBV6-1 to TRBJ2-1, with TRBD2 matching 11 bases. The CDR3 covers 17 residues. J was trimmed by 8 bases and V by 3 bases; bases with no gene match: 12. CDR1 and CDR2 from the germline V gene are MNHNS and SASEGT. CDR3 amino acids: CASSESKTSGKGHEQFF. The DNA of the CDR3 is TGTGCCAGCAGTGAGTCCAAGACTAGCGGGAAAGGTCATGAGCAGTTCTTC.

The rearrangement uses TRBV5-1 and TRBJ2-2; D is undetermined. This CDR3 region has 14 residues. V lost 3 bases and J lost 6, with 12 bases in between. The germline CDR1 and CDR2 sequences are SGHRS and YFSETQ. The CDR3 here is CASSSNTGSGELFF. The CDR3 nucleotides are TGCGCCAGCAGCTCGAACACCGGATCCGGGGAGCTGTTTTTT.

In DNA form, the CDR3 reads TGCGCCAGCAGCTTGGAGGGTAGACAGGATGTGGACGAGCAGTACTTC. Translation: CASSLEGRQDVDEQYF. The chain has TRBV5-1 and TRBJ2-7; D perhaps matches TRBD1 (6 bases). Trimming cost V 0 bases and J 5 bases, with 18 bases left between them. This CDR3 is 16 amino acids long. CDR1 is SGHRS, CDR2 YFSETQ, per germline.

This clone was recorded once. V is TRBV2 and J is TRBJ1-4; 10 nucleotides align to TRBD1. V trimming: 4 bases; J trimming: 7 bases; junction bases outside the gene matches: 3. The germline gives CDR1 SNHLY, CDR2 FYNNEI. This CDR3 spans 14 amino acids. The CDR3 nucleotides are TGTGCCAGCAGTGGGGACAGGGGCGGTGAAAAACTGTTTTTT. Its protein product is CASSGDRGGEKLFF.

The CDR3 region is CASSLGPGGYQPQHF. The CDR3 DNA is TGTGCCAGCAGCTTAGGCCCCGGGGGCTATCAGCCCCAGCATTTT. This chain uses TRBV11-2 with TRBJ1-5; D is perhaps TRBD1 (6 bases). The V and J ends lost 1 base and 5 bases respectively, with 12 bases between them. The germline CDR1 and CDR2 sequences are SGHAT and FQNNGV. The CDR3 runs 15 residues.

V usage is TRBV29-1 and J usage is TRBJ2-1, with 11 positions matching TRBD2. In germline, CDR1 is SQVTM, CDR2 ANQGSEA. With V trimmed by 5 bases and J by 7 bases, 13 bases remained unmatched. The CDR3 loop spans 16 amino acids. CDR3 protein: CSVPPRSGRARNEQFF. The CDR3 DNA reads as TGCAGCGTTCCGCCCCGTAGCGGGAGGGCCAGGAATGAGCAGTTCTTC.

The chain joins TRBV27 to TRBJ2-1; TRBD2 aligns across 11 bases. This CDR3 comprises 16 residues. The ends lost 4 bases at V and 5 bases at J; junction bases unmatched: 7. Per the germline V gene, CDR1 is MNHEY and CDR2 is SMNVEV (reference sequence). The CDR3, as DNA: TGTGCCAGCAGTTCAATACTAGCGGGAGTCCACAATGAGCAGTTCTTC. This translates into CASSSILAGVHNEQFF.

Concerning this clone: Other DNA sequences in this specimen translate into the identical CDR3. The chain combines TRBV18 with TRBJ2-5; TRBD1 or TRBD2 may be the D gene (5 bases each). This CDR3 has 13 amino acids. Between the trimmed V and J ends, which lost 2 bases and 1 base, there was a span of 5 bases. CDR1 and CDR2 from the germline V gene are KGHSH and LQKENI. The CDR3 loop is CASSPGGQETQYF. CDR3 coding DNA: TGTGCCAGCTCACCAGGGGGCCAAGAGACCCAGTACTTC.

This clone was found many times. CDR3 coding DNA: TGCAGTGCTGAAAATCTAGGGGCCCAGTACTTC. Translation gives CSAENLGAQYF. The chain uses TRBV20-1 and TRBJ2-5; D might be TRBD1 (5 bases). Germline V gene data show CDR1 as DFQATT and CDR2 as SNEGSKA (reference sequence). V was trimmed by 5 bases and J by 9 bases, leaving 13 bases between them. CDR3 length: 11 residues.

This clone appeared a single time. The CDR3 coding sequence is TGTGCCAGCAGTGATCGGGGACAGGGGGCCCGGGAGACCCAGTACTTC. Translation: CASSDRGQGARETQYF. The chain carries TRBV6-1 and TRBJ2-5; 12 nucleotides match TRBD1. Germline CDR1 reads MNHNS; CDR2 reads SASEGT. V lost 3 bases to trimming and J lost 5 bases; unmatched junction nucleotides: 7. This CDR3 contains 16 residues.

This chain joins TRBV2 and TRBJ2-7; 11 bases align to TRBD1. V shed 10 bases and J 5 bases; nucleotides not matched to a gene: 10. The CDR3 length is 14 residues. CDR1 SNHLY and CDR2 FYNNEI come from the germline V gene. The CDR3 nucleotides read TGTGCCACCCGATCGGACAGGGGGCTCAACGAGCAGTACTTC. Its translation: CATRSDRGLNEQYF.

V usage is TRBV6-5 and J usage is TRBJ2-7; D might be TRBD1 (6 bases). V was trimmed by 0 bases and J by 7 bases, leaving 16 bases between them. The CDR3 is 15 residues long. CDR1 MNHEY and CDR2 SVGAGI come from the germline V gene. The CDR3 sequence is CASSYSAGVAWEQYF. CDR3 DNA sequence: TGTGCCAGCAGTTACTCTGCAGGGGTCGCTTGGGAGCAGTACTTC.

This clone was observed a few times. The J gene is TRBJ2-3, the V gene TRBV18; D perhaps matches TRBD1 (6 bases). The CDR3 length is 15 residues. Trimming took off 3 bases at V and 2 bases at J, with 12 bases between the two ends. CDR1 is KGHSH, CDR2 LQKENI, per germline. The chain's CDR3 is CASSPQGMDTDTQYF. The CDR3 region has the DNA TGTGCCAGCTCACCCCAGGGGATGGACACAGATACGCAGTATTTT.

The V call is TRBV28, the J call TRBJ2-2, with 10 bases identical to TRBD2. Trimming took 8 bases from V and 5 from J; bases not matched to a gene: 2. The CDR3 runs to 13 residues. Germline CDR1 reads MDHEN; CDR2 reads SYDVKM. The CDR3 region has the DNA TGTGCCAGCCTAGCGGGAGTTACCGGGGAGCTGTTTTTT. This sequence encodes CASLAGVTGELFF.

V is TRBV19 and J is TRBJ2-2; 7 bases are shared with TRBD2. The CDR3 sequence is 14 residues long. CDR1 is LNHDA and CDR2 is SQIVND in the germline V gene (reference sequence). V trimming: 8 bases; J trimming: 7 bases; junction bases outside the gene matches: 10. DNA for the CDR3: TGTGCCAGTCAACGGGGGGAACGCAACGGGGAGCTGTTTTTT. It translates to CASQRGERNGELFF.

The J gene is TRBJ1-1, the V gene TRBV28; maybe TRBD1 (5 bases). The CDR3 is 11 amino acids. Germline V gene lookup returns CDR1 MDHEN and CDR2 SYDVKM. V was trimmed by 4 bases and J by 6 bases, leaving 6 bases between them. The CDR3 coding sequence is TGTGCCAGCAGTTACAGGTCTGAAGCTTTCTTT. It specifies CASSYRSEAFF.

The CDR3 loop is CASSIVGRNEQFF. The CDR3 DNA sequence: TGTGCCAGTAGTATAGTAGGGAGGAATGAGCAGTTCTTC. The chain joins TRBV19 to TRBJ2-1, with D perhaps matching TRBD2 (6 bases). Between the trimmed V and J ends, which lost 1 base and 7 bases, there was a span of 8 bases. Germline lookup yields CDR1 LNHDA and CDR2 SQIVND (reference sequence). This CDR3 has 13 residues. The full variable domain, rest sourced from reference TRBV19 and TRBJ2-1, is DGGITQSPKYLFRKEGQNVTLSCEQNLNHDAMYWYRQDPGQGLRLIYYSQIVNDFQKGDIAEGYSVSREKKESFPLTVTSAQKNPTAFYLCASSIVGRNEQFFGPGTRLTVL.

J is TRBJ2-7 and V is TRBV19; the match to TRBD1 covers 10 bases. Per germline, CDR1 LNHDA and CDR2 SQIVND (reference sequence). Trimming cost V 5 bases and J 2 bases; bases outside gene matches: 9. The CDR3 length is 16 residues. The CDR3 spells CASSPIGGQGTYEQYF. CDR3 bases: TGTGCCAGTAGTCCAATAGGGGGACAGGGGACCTACGAGCAGTACTTC.

This rearrangement joins TRBV28 to TRBJ2-7; D tentatively fits TRBD1 or TRBD2 (6 bases each). The germline CDR1 and CDR2 sequences are MDHEN and SYDVKM. The germline V and J ends were trimmed by 2 bases and 4 bases, with 12 bases remaining between them. The CDR3 is 14 residues long. This CDR3 reads CASSLAGGWYEQYF. Here the CDR3 DNA reads TGTGCCAGCAGTTTAGCCGGGGGCTGGTACGAGCAGTACTTC.

The V call is TRBV10-1, the J call TRBJ2-7; 8 bases agree with TRBD2. In germline, CDR1 is WNHNN, CDR2 SYGVQD (reference sequence). J gave up 1 base and V 4 bases, and 6 bases lay outside the gene matches. This CDR3 contains 15 residues. DNA of the CDR3: TGCGCCAGCAGTGCAAATAGCGGGGCTTCCTACGAGCAGTACTTC. It translates to CASSANSGASYEQYF.